The rows below give T cell receptor beta chains drawn from one sample of a study of blood T cells in healthy people across ages. A single record per CDR3 protein comes from TCRdb applying MiXCR to the 5' RACE reads. Altogether over 1,200,000 distinct CDR3 sequences are present, approximately 59% being singletons, with the ten largest covering 5.5% to 8%. Sequencing input: blood. All receptors come from a man between 18 and 29 years old in good health. Both conserved end residues are part of each CDR3. Each record gives: J gene, V gene, clone size, CDR3 protein. Rows give clone size only sometimes, using once, few, many, or a class for an expanded clone.

J gene: TRBJ2-1; V gene: TRBV6-5; clone size: once; CDR3 protein: CGSSGGSPHNEQFF
J gene: TRBJ1-5; V gene: TRBV12-3/TRBV12-4; clone size: .; CDR3 protein: CASRWDINQPQHF
J gene: TRBJ2-6; V gene: TRBV20-1; clone size: .; CDR3 protein: CSAPSGLMESGANVLTF
J gene: TRBJ2-3; V gene: TRBV20-1; clone size: .; CDR3 protein: CSARSQAGTDTQYF
J gene: TRBJ2-7; V gene: TRBV4-2; clone size: few; CDR3 protein: CASSQLYRDRSYEQYF
J gene: TRBJ2-1; V gene: TRBV29-1; clone size: .; CDR3 protein: CSVVSSGGGNEQFF
J gene: TRBJ2-5; V gene: TRBV28; clone size: few; CDR3 protein: CASTLAGVQETQYF
J gene: TRBJ2-7; V gene: TRBV27; clone size: once; CDR3 protein: CASSPRTLAGGRDSYEQYF
J gene: TRBJ2-3; V gene: TRBV7-7; clone size: .; CDR3 protein: CASSFGTSGGTDTQYF
J gene: TRBJ2-3; V gene: TRBV10-3; clone size: .; CDR3 protein: CAISESRPPDTQYF
J gene: TRBJ2-7; V gene: TRBV6-1; clone size: .; CDR3 protein: CASSWNLRDYEQYF
J gene: TRBJ2-1; V gene: TRBV4-1; clone size: .; CDR3 protein: CASSQEEGRLAGYNEQFF
J gene: TRBJ2-7; V gene: TRBV14; clone size: .; CDR3 protein: CASSNSGGHQYF
J gene: TRBJ1-2; V gene: TRBV6-5; clone size: .; CDR3 protein: CASSYSNRGYGYTF
J gene: .; V gene: TRBV4-1; clone size: .; CDR3 protein: CASSRQTGPHEQYF
J gene: TRBJ1-2; V gene: TRBV20-1; clone size: many; CDR3 protein: CSAPRDRGYGYTF
J gene: TRBJ1-2; V gene: TRBV6-2/TRBV6-3; clone size: once; CDR3 protein: CASSSQTGVNYGYTF
J gene: TRBJ2-5; V gene: TRBV7-2; clone size: .; CDR3 protein: CASSPANIQETQYF
J gene: TRBJ2-1; V gene: TRBV7-9; clone size: .; CDR3 protein: CASSYLGPSGVNGQFF
J gene: TRBJ2-6; V gene: TRBV13; clone size: .; CDR3 protein: CASSLQLGFGANVLTF
J gene: TRBJ2-7; V gene: TRBV6-5; clone size: .; CDR3 protein: CASSPGGGIYEQYF
J gene: TRBJ2-1; V gene: TRBV6-6; clone size: .; CDR3 protein: CASSYSIEGHDEQFF
J gene: TRBJ2-7; V gene: TRBV4-1; clone size: few; CDR3 protein: CASSLQGGAYEQYF
J gene: TRBJ2-7; V gene: TRBV28; clone size: .; CDR3 protein: CASTQGGPYEQYF
J gene: TRBJ1-6; V gene: TRBV3-1; clone size: .; CDR3 protein: CASSQAKNSWGLHF
J gene: TRBJ2-4; V gene: TRBV7-2; clone size: .; CDR3 protein: CASSFRQGNIQYF
J gene: TRBJ1-2; V gene: TRBV7-9; clone size: .; CDR3 protein: CASSFASARYGYTF
J gene: TRBJ1-1; V gene: TRBV6-5; clone size: .; CDR3 protein: CASSEQGIKNTEAFF
J gene: TRBJ2-7; V gene: TRBV12-3/TRBV12-4; clone size: .; CDR3 protein: CASSMGTGQKYF
J gene: TRBJ1-1; V gene: TRBV29-1; clone size: .; CDR3 protein: CSGKWGLNTEAFF
J gene: TRBJ1-1; V gene: TRBV20-1; clone size: .; CDR3 protein: CSAGGTVGGYNTEAFF
J gene: TRBJ2-7; V gene: TRBV3-1; clone size: once; CDR3 protein: CASSQGRTASSYEQYF
J gene: TRBJ2-1; V gene: TRBV27; clone size: .; CDR3 protein: CARALLQRCNEQFF
J gene: TRBJ2-7; V gene: TRBV6-1; clone size: .; CDR3 protein: CASSGYRGLHEQYF
J gene: TRBJ2-5; V gene: TRBV2; clone size: .; CDR3 protein: CASLRGTRKETQYF
J gene: TRBJ2-7; V gene: TRBV27; clone size: .; CDR3 protein: CASRLSGSSYEQYF
J gene: TRBJ2-1; V gene: TRBV25-1; clone size: .; CDR3 protein: CASSEGVSNNYNEQFF
J gene: TRBJ1-2; V gene: TRBV27; clone size: .; CDR3 protein: CASSRYRGDYGYTF
J gene: TRBJ2-2; V gene: TRBV12-3/TRBV12-4; clone size: few; CDR3 protein: CASSSVGATGELFF
J gene: TRBJ1-2; V gene: TRBV3-1; clone size: .; CDR3 protein: CASSQRGGASRGYTF
J gene: TRBJ2-7; V gene: TRBV28; clone size: few; CDR3 protein: CASHGGGEQYF
J gene: TRBJ1-5; V gene: TRBV7-6; clone size: .; CDR3 protein: CASSSEVGNQPQHF
J gene: TRBJ2-7; V gene: TRBV30; clone size: .; CDR3 protein: CAWSGLAGGFEQYF
J gene: TRBJ2-7; V gene: TRBV11-2; clone size: few; CDR3 protein: CASSLDGKRGLYEQYF